The 20 T cell receptor beta chains reported below all come from one sample, sequenced in a study of cytomegalovirus exposure and HLA in healthy donors. PCR used 60 Vbeta primers and 13 Jbeta primers. Method: immunoSEQ multiplex PCR; TCRdb's copy keeps in-frame clones and lacks some. The data show about 59,000 clones, about four fifths seen once. Sequencing was carried out using PBMCs. The source of these receptors is a woman in her forties in good health and CMV-seronegative.

This rearrangement joins TRBV19 to TRBJ2-6; possible D gene TRBD1, 6 bases. The ends were cut back, 5 bases at V and 4 bases at J, with 12 bases in the middle. The CDR3 has 15 amino acids. CDR1 is LNHDA, CDR2 SQIVND, per germline (reference sequence). CDR3 coding DNA: TGTGCCAGTAGTTACAGGGTTGCCGGGGCCAACGTCCTGACTTTC. Amino acid sequence: CASSYRVAGANVLTF.

This sequence joins TRBV10-1 and TRBJ2-1; 10 positions agree with TRBD2. The CDR3 runs 17 residues. Germline trimming cut 0 bases from V and 6 bases from J; bases unmatched to any gene: 8. Germline V gene sequence: CDR1 WNHNN, CDR2 SYGVQD (reference sequence). CDR3 amino acids: CASSESLGLAGANEQFF. The CDR3 DNA reads as TGCGCCAGCAGTGAGTCTTTGGGGCTAGCGGGAGCCAATGAGCAGTTCTTC.

The V call is TRBV6-5, the J call TRBJ1-2; no firm D call. This CDR3 has 15 amino acids. Germline V gene data show CDR1 as MNHEY and CDR2 as SVGAGI. With 0 bases removed from V and 3 bases from J, the gap between germline ends came to 11 bases. The CDR3 spells CASSYSWAGDYGYTF. CDR3 DNA: TGTGCCAGCAGTTACTCATGGGCGGGAGACTATGGCTACACCTTC.

The chain employs TRBV9 and TRBJ1-2, with a weak D call TRBD1 (6 bases). V lost 0 bases to trimming and J lost 0 bases, with 15 bases between them. The CDR3 is 17 residues long. CDR1 is SGDLS, CDR2 YYNGEE, per germline. CDR3 loop: CASSVEQGPYPNYGYTF. The DNA for the CDR3 is TGTGCCAGCAGCGTAGAGCAGGGGCCCTATCCTAACTATGGCTACACCTTC.

The V gene is TRBV10-3, the J gene TRBJ1-1; tentative D call: TRBD1 (5 bases). The length of the CDR3 is 15 residues. Trimming removed 7 bases at V and 1 base at J, with 16 bases between. Germline V gene sequence: CDR1 ENHRY, CDR2 SYGVKD. CDR3 region: CAITGREGTNTEAFF. Here the CDR3 DNA reads TGTGCCATCACAGGGAGGGAAGGGACGAACACTGAAGCTTTCTTT.

Comments on this clone: The junction differs from germline at one of its ends, possibly a read error. This chain uses TRBV7-9 with TRBJ1-1, with 8 bases matching TRBD1. CDR3 length: 15 residues. Germline V lookup: CDR1 SEHNR, CDR2 FQNEAQ (reference sequence). This chain's CDR3 is CSSSLLAGGGTEAFF. The DNA for the CDR3 is TGTTCCAGCAGCTTATTGGCAGGGGGCGGAACTGAAGCTTTCTTT. The complete variable domain, with remaining parts taken from reference TRBV7-9 and TRBJ1-1, reads DTGVSQNPRHKITKRGQNVTFRCDPISEHNRLYWYRQTLGQGPEFLTYFQNEAQLEKSRLLSDRFSAERPKGSFSTLEIQRTEQGDSAMYLCSSSLLAGGGTEAFFGQGTRLTVV.

The chain recombines TRBV4-3 with TRBJ2-7; tentatively, D is TRBD2 (5 bases). The germline CDR1 and CDR2 sequences are LGHNA and YSLEER. The ends were cut back, 0 bases at V and 4 bases at J, with 10 bases in the middle. The CDR3 is 14 residues long. CDR3 coding DNA: TGCGCCAGCAGCCAAGACAAAAGAGGGTACGAGCAGTACTTC. It translates to CASSQDKRGYEQYF.

J is TRBJ2-5 and V is TRBV19, with 13 nucleotides matching TRBD2. CDR3 length equals 16 residues. Germline V lookup: CDR1 LNHDA, CDR2 SQIVND (reference sequence). V gave up 4 bases and J gave up 0 bases; unmatched junction bases: 2. CDR3 sequence (DNA): TGTGCCAGTAGTAAGGGACTAGCGGGGTACCAAGAGACCCAGTACTTC. Its protein product is CASSKGLAGYQETQYF.

The chain has TRBV19 and TRBJ2-3; 7 bases fit TRBD2. CDR3 length: 17 amino acids. The germline gives CDR1 LNHDA, CDR2 SQIVND (reference sequence). The junction had 9 bases not matched to a gene; V was cut back by 2 bases and J by 1 base. The CDR3 DNA sequence: TGTGCCAGTAGTATATTAAGGTCTAGCGGTGGCACAGATACGCAGTATTTT. This translates into CASSILRSSGGTDTQYF.

The V call is TRBV6-5, the J call TRBJ1-1; D call uncertain. Trimming stripped 5 bases from V and 3 bases from J, with 10 bases between. Germline CDR1 and CDR2: MNHEY and SVGAGI. CDR3 length: 13 residues. The CDR3 protein is CASSGPIYTEAFF. The CDR3 DNA reads as TGTGCCAGCAGTGGGCCTATTTACACTGAAGCTTTCTTT.

The V gene is TRBV5-1, the J gene TRBJ1-1; TRBD1 aligns across 8 bases. This CDR3 comprises 15 residues. Germline V lookup: CDR1 SGHRS, CDR2 YFSETQ. J was trimmed by 4 bases and V by 4 bases; bases with no gene match: 9. The CDR3 DNA reads TGCGCCAGCAGCCTCCAGGGGGCTGTTATCACTGAAGCTTTCTTT. Encoded protein: CASSLQGAVITEAFF. Complete variable domain (other parts from reference TRBV5-1 and TRBJ1-1): KAGVTQTPRYLIKTRGQQVTLSCSPISGHRSVSWYQQTPGQGLQFLFEYFSETQRNKGNFPGRFSGRQFSNSRSEMNVSTLELGDSALYLCASSLQGAVITEAFFGQGTRLTVV.

The chain has TRBV28 and TRBJ1-5; TRBD1 aligns across 11 bases. The trim removed 3 bases at V and 6 bases at J, leaving 4 bases unmatched. CDR1 is MDHEN, CDR2 SYDVKM, per germline. This CDR3 comprises 15 residues. The DNA for the CDR3 is TGTGCCAGCAGTTTGCGGACAGGGGGCCCTCAGCCCCAGCATTTT. It yields the protein CASSLRTGGPQPQHF.

The rearrangement uses TRBV28 and TRBJ2-1, with 9 bases that match TRBD2. Germline CDR1 is MDHEN and CDR2 is SYDVKM. The V and J ends lost 5 bases and 3 bases, in that order; junction bases with no gene match: 2. The CDR3 has 14 amino acids. The CDR3 DNA reads as TGTGCCAGCAGTGCGGGAGGGGACTACAATGAGCAGTTCTTC. It yields the protein CASSAGGDYNEQFF.

The V call is TRBV28, the J call TRBJ1-4; TRBD1 matches 7 bases. V shed 6 bases, J shed 4 bases, and the junction held 8 bases outside the gene matches. Germline CDR1 is MDHEN and CDR2 is SYDVKM. The CDR3 totals 15 residues. The CDR3 protein is CASRPRTGVNEKLFF. In nucleotides, the CDR3 is TGTGCCAGCAGACCTAGGACAGGTGTTAATGAAAAACTGTTTTTT.

The V call is TRBV11-2, the J call TRBJ1-3, with D tentatively TRBD1 (6 bases). This CDR3 is built from 17 residues. V was shortened by 5 bases and J by 4 bases, with 21 bases between the two germline ends. CDR1 SGHAT and CDR2 FQNNGV come from the germline V gene. CDR3 loop: CASSQRGTALEGNTIYF. For the CDR3, the DNA is TGTGCCAGCAGCCAAAGGGGGACGGCCTTGGAGGGAAACACCATATATTTT. The whole variable domain, remainder taken from reference TRBV11-2 and TRBJ1-3, is EAGVAQSPRYKIIEKRQSVAFWCNPISGHATLYWYQQILGQGPKLLIQFQNNGVVDDSQLPKDRFSAERLKGVDSTLKIQPAKLEDSAVYLCASSQRGTALEGNTIYFGEGSWLTVV.

This chain links TRBV7-9 with TRBJ2-2; the D gene is possibly TRBD1 (6 bases). CDR1 and CDR2 from the germline V gene are SEHNR and FQNEAQ (reference sequence). The CDR3 runs to 18 residues. With 5 bases removed from V and 0 bases from J, the gap between germline ends came to 19 bases. In nucleotides, the CDR3 is TGTGCCAGCAGCCTTGAATTGGACAGAGTAACGAACACCGGGGAGCTGTTTTTT. As protein: CASSLELDRVTNTGELFF. The full variable domain, completed using reference TRBV7-9 and TRBJ2-2, is DTGVSQNPRHKITKRGQNVTFRCDPISEHNRLYWYRQTLGQGPEFLTYFQNEAQLEKSRLLSDRFSAERPKGSFSTLEIQRTEQGDSAMYLCASSLELDRVTNTGELFFGEGSRLTVL.

The V call is TRBV7-9, the J call TRBJ2-1; D is uncertain. V lost 10 bases to trimming and J lost 4 bases, with 11 bases between them. The CDR3 has 12 residues. From germline, CDR1 is SEHNR and CDR2 FQNEAQ (reference sequence). The CDR3 sequence: CATRYGYNEQFF. The CDR3 bases are TGTGCCACCCGATACGGTTACAATGAGCAGTTCTTC.

The chain joins TRBV2 to TRBJ1-2; 7 positions agree with TRBD1. V was pared by 7 bases and J by 6 bases, with 2 bases of the junction left unmatched. The CDR3 extends over 11 amino acids. CDR1 SNHLY and CDR2 FYNNEI come from the germline V gene. CDR3 DNA sequence: TGTGCCAGCAAGGGGACAGATGGCTACACCTTC. As protein: CASKGTDGYTF. Full variable domain (remainder filled in from reference TRBV2 and TRBJ1-2): EPEVTQTPSHQVTQMGQEVILRCVPISNHLYFYWYRQILGQKVEFLVSFYNNEISEKSEIFDDQFSVERPDGSNFTLKIRSTKLEDSAMYFCASKGTDGYTFGSGTRLTVV.

This chain uses TRBV4-1 with TRBJ2-3, with 13 bases lining up with TRBD2. Germline V gives CDR1 MGHRA, CDR2 YSYEKL. The V gene end was trimmed by 1 base and the J gene end by 2 bases; junction bases not matched to a gene: 6. This CDR3 is built from 18 residues. The CDR3 here is CASSQGLAGGVYTDTQYF. CDR3 DNA sequence: TGCGCCAGCAGCCAAGGACTAGCGGGAGGAGTTTACACAGATACGCAGTATTTT.

The rearrangement joins TRBV18 to TRBJ1-1; D is unresolved. V was clipped by 0 bases and J by 0 bases, with 5 bases between them. Germline V CDR1 and CDR2: KGHSH, LQKENI. The CDR3 is 14 residues long. For the CDR3, the DNA is TGTGCCAGCTCACCACCGGCCTTGAACACTGAAGCTTTCTTT. Its translation: CASSPPALNTEAFF.